Each of the 11 T cell receptor beta chains below was sequenced from the same sample in a study of T cell responses to AZD1222 COVID-19 vaccine. Sequencing used immunoSEQ multiplex PCR; TCRdb keeps in-frame clones, though not all of them. This table has approximately 150,000 clones, about nine tenths appearing once. The specimen comprised peripheral blood, sampled on day 0 of AZD1222 vaccination. The receptors here all came from an adult in good health.

This chain joins TRBV2 and TRBJ1-2, with D possibly TRBD1 on 5 matching bases. The CDR3 has 14 amino acids. Trimming left V 2 bases short and J 4 bases short, with 11 bases between. CDR1 SNHLY and CDR2 FYNNEI come from the germline V gene. DNA of the CDR3: TGTGCCAGCAGTGAATTCAGGGAGAGCTATGGCTACACCTTC. Translation gives CASSEFRESYGYTF.

This chain connects TRBV19 to TRBJ1-5, with 8 bases matching TRBD1. The CDR3 is 15 amino acids. CDR1 and CDR2 (germline): LNHDA, SQIVND (reference sequence). After removal of 6 bases from V and 7 bases from J, the junction contained 11 bases not matched to a gene. The CDR3 here is CASRVDRDLRQPQHF. CDR3 bases: TGTGCCAGTAGGGTGGACAGGGATCTCAGGCAGCCCCAGCATTTT.

This rearrangement joins TRBV12-2 to TRBJ2-5; the DNA was not used to check the table's D call, TRBD2. TRBV12-2 is assigned pseudogene status. This CDR3 region has 22 residues. The CDR3 DNA sequence: TGTGCAAGTCGCCCCACGACTAGCGGGGGGGCCTATTCATCTCCTCAAGACGGGACCCAGTACTTC. This translates into CASRPTTSGGAYSSPQDGTQYF.

The table lists this clone with a few counts. This rearrangement joins TRBV2 to TRBJ2-3; no firm D call. The germline V gene has CDR1 SNHLY and CDR2 FYNNEI. This CDR3 has 13 amino acids. The ends were cut back, 1 base at V and 5 bases at J, with 7 bases in the middle. The CDR3 is CASSEEGVDTQYF. In DNA, the CDR3 is TGTGCCAGCAGTGAAGAAGGAGTAGATACGCAGTATTTT.

This clone came up once. The genes are TRBV10-3 and TRBJ2-7; D not resolved. V lost 3 bases and J lost 8, with 17 bases in between. The CDR3 totals 14 residues. The germline CDR1 and CDR2 sequences are ENHRY and SYGVKD. DNA of the CDR3: TGTGCCATCAGTGATATAGTGACCGCGACACAGCAGTACTTC. Amino acid sequence: CAISDIVTATQQYF.

The V and J genes are TRBV4-1 and TRBJ1-5, with D perhaps matching TRBD1 (5 bases). In germline, CDR1 is MGHRA, CDR2 YSYEKL. The V end lost 0 bases, the J end lost 2 bases, and 8 bases lay between the germline ends. The CDR3 length is 15 residues. CDR3 bases: TGCGCCAGCAGCCAAGAGGGGCCAGGCAATCAGCCCCAGCATTTT. Protein: CASSQEGPGNQPQHF.

The CDR3 sequence: CACRESYEQYF. The CDR3 nucleotides are TGTGCCTGCCGGGAGAGCTACGAGCAGTACTTC. The chain has TRBV30 and TRBJ2-7; weak D call: TRBD2 (6 bases). Germline V gene sequence: CDR1 GTSNPN, CDR2 SVGIG (reference sequence). The CDR3 consists of 11 residues. V shed 6 bases and J shed 3 bases, with 9 bases lying between them.

The rearrangement uses TRBV15 and TRBJ2-7; D perhaps matches TRBD1 (6 bases). Germline V lookup: CDR1 LNHNV, CDR2 YYDKDF (reference sequence). This CDR3 region has 13 residues. Trimming pared 4 bases from V and 4 bases from J, leaving 11 bases between. The CDR3 DNA follows: TGTGCCACCAGCAAAAACAGGGATTACGAGCAGTACTTC. Amino acid sequence: CATSKNRDYEQYF.

The chain couples TRBV28 to TRBJ1-6, with TRBD1 matching 8 bases. Germline V gene sequence: CDR1 MDHEN, CDR2 SYDVKM. The CDR3 consists of 15 residues. Trimming cost V 2 bases and J 6 bases; bases outside gene matches: 3. CDR3 sequence reads: CASSLAGGPNSPLHF. As DNA, the CDR3 is TGTGCCAGCAGTTTAGCAGGGGGCCCTAATTCACCCCTCCACTTT.

This rearrangement joins TRBV7-9 to TRBJ1-5; a possible D gene is TRBD1 (6 bases). Germline values: CDR1 SEHNR, CDR2 FQNEAQ (reference sequence). The CDR3 covers 14 residues. V was shortened by 2 bases and J by 4 bases, with 9 bases between the two germline ends. The CDR3 DNA reads TGTGCCAGCAGCTTACTGGGGGCTAATCAGCCCCAGCATTTT. Translated: CASSLLGANQPQHF. Drawing the rest from reference TRBV7-9 and TRBJ1-5, the complete variable domain is DTGVSQNPRHKITKRGQNVTFRCDPISEHNRLYWYRQTLGQGPEFLTYFQNEAQLEKSRLLSDRFSAERPKGSFSTLEIQRTEQGDSAMYLCASSLLGANQPQHFGDGTRLSIL.

The V gene is TRBV6-5, the J gene TRBJ1-2; no clear D gene. Trimming removed 6 bases at V and 1 base at J, with 6 bases between. The CDR3 runs 12 residues. Germline values: CDR1 MNHEY, CDR2 SVGAGI. The CDR3 loop is CASRRLNYGYTF. The CDR3 region has the DNA TGTGCCAGCAGACGCCTTAACTATGGCTACACCTTC.